A selection of T cell receptor beta chains follows, all from one sample in a study of T cells in localized non-small cell lung cancer. Clones were sequenced by immunoSEQ multiplex PCR, and TCRdb holds only the in-frame ones, with some missing. The repertoire holds tens of thousands of clones, with 75% to 90% as singletons. The material was peripheral blood, obtained before any cancer treatment. Receptors were obtained from a woman aged 35 to 75 with stage I lung adenocarcinoma. CDR3s include the opening cysteine and the closing phenylalanine or tryptophan. The D gene is left open where the match is weak. Size values are once, few and many counts, or a class for expanded clones, and some rows have none.

v_call,d_call,j_call,clone_size,cdr3_nt,cdr3_aa
TRBV5-1,NA,TRBJ1-4,NA,TGCGCCAGCAGCCCGGGGACTAATGAAAAACTGTTTTTT,CASSPGTNEKLFF
TRBV19,NA,TRBJ2-2,NA,TGTGCCAGTAGCGGCTTTCCCGGGGCCACAGGGACCGGGGAGCTGTTTTTT,CASSGFPGATGTGELFF
TRBV30,NA,TRBJ2-7,NA,TGTGCCTGGGGAAGGTACGGAGAGGGGTACTTC,CAWGRYGEGYF
TRBV6-5,TRBD1,TRBJ1-2,NA,TGTGCCAGCAGTTGGGGACAGGGGAACGGCTACACCTTC,CASSWGQGNGYTF
TRBV19,TRBD1,TRBJ1-2,NA,TGTGCCAGTAGTACCACCCCAGCAGGGGGCTTTGGCTACACCTTC,CASSTTPAGGFGYTF
TRBV19,NA,TRBJ1-1,NA,TGTGCCAGTAGTAATGGGGGGACGAACACTGAAGCTTTCTTT,CASSNGGTNTEAFF
TRBV4-3,NA,TRBJ1-1,once,TGCGCCAGCAGCCAGACCGAGCCCGGGCCGAACACTGAAGCTTTCTTT,CASSQTEPGPNTEAFF
TRBV18,NA,TRBJ1-5,NA,TGTGCCAGCTCACCAGCTTACCAGAGGGGGGACCAGCCCCAGCATTTT,CASSPAYQRGDQPQHF
TRBV19,NA,TRBJ1-5,NA,TGTGCCAGTAGTATCCCCTTTAGAAGCAATCAGCCCCAGCATTTT,CASSIPFRSNQPQHF
TRBV9,TRBD1,TRBJ1-6,NA,TGTGCCAGCAGCGCCGGGACAGGGGTTTCCCCCCTCCACTTT,CASSAGTGVSPLHF
TRBV29-1,NA,TRBJ1-2,NA,TGCAGCGTTGAAGTAGGAGGCCTCTACACCTTC,CSVEVGGLYTF
TRBV18,TRBD1,TRBJ1-2,few,TGTGCCAGCTCAACGACAGGGGAGGGTGGCTACACCTTC,CASSTTGEGGYTF
TRBV5-1,NA,TRBJ1-1,once,TGCGCCAGCAGCCCGGAGGTGGCAGGGTATAGCACTGAAGCTTTCTTT,CASSPEVAGYSTEAFF
TRBV5-4,TRBD2,TRBJ2-2,NA,TGTGCCAGCAGCTTGGCTGGACTAGCGGGGGCAGGCACCGGGGAGCTGTTTTTT,CASSLAGLAGAGTGELFF